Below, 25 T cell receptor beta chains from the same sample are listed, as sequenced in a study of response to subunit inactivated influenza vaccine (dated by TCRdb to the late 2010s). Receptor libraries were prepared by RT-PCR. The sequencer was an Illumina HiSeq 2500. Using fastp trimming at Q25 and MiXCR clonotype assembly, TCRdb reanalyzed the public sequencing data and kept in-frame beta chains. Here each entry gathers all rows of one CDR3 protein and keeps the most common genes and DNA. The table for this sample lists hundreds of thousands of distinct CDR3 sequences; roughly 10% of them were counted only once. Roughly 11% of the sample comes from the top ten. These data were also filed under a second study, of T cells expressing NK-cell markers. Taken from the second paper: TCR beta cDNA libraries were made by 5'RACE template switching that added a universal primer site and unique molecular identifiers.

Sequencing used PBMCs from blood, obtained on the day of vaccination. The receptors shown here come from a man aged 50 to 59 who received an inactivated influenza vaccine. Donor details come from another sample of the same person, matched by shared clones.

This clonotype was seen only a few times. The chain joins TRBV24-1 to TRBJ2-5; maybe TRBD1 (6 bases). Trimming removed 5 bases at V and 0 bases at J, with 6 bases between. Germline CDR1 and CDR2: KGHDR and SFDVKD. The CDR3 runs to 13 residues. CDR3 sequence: CATSGDNQETQYF. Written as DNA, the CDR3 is TGTGCCACCAGTGGGGACAACCAAGAGACCCAGTACTTC.

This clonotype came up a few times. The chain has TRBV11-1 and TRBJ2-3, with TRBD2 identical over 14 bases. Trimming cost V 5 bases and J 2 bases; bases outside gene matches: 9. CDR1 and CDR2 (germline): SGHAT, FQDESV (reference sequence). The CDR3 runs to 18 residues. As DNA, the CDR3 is TGTGCCAGCAGCCCCCACCGGACTAGCGGGGGGTTCACAGATACGCAGTATTTT. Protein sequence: CASSPHRTSGGFTDTQYF. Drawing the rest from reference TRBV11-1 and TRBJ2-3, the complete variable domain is EAEVAQSPRYKITEKSQAVAFWCDPISGHATLYWYRQILGQGPELLVQFQDESVVDDSQLPKDRFSAERLKGVDSTLKIQPAELGDSAMYLCASSPHRTSGGFTDTQYFGPGTRLTVL.

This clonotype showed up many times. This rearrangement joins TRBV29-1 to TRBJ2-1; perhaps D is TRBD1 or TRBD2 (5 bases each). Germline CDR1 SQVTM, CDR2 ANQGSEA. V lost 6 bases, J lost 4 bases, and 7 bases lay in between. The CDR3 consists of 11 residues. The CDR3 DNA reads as TGCAGCGTGGGGGTATACAATGAGCAGTTCTTC. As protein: CSVGVYNEQFF.

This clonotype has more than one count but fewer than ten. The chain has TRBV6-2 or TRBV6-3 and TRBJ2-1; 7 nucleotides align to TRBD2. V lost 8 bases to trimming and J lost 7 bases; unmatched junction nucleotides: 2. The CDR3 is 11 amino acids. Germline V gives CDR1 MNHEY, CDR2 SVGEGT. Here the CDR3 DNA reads TGTGCCAGCGAGGGAGGGAATGAGCAGTTCTTC. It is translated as CASEGGNEQFF.

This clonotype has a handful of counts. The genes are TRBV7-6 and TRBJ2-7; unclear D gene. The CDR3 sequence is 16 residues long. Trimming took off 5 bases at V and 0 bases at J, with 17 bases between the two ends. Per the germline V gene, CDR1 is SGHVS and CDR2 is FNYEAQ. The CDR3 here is CASSPIGFAASYEQYF. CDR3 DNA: TGTGCCAGCAGCCCCATAGGTTTTGCGGCCTCCTACGAGCAGTACTTC.

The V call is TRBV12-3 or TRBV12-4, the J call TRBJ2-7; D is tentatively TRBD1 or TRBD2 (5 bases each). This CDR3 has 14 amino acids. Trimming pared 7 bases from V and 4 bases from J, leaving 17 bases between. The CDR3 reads CASTWGTPAYEQYF. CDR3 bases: TGTGCCAGCACCTGGGGGACGCCGGCTTACGAGCAGTACTTC.

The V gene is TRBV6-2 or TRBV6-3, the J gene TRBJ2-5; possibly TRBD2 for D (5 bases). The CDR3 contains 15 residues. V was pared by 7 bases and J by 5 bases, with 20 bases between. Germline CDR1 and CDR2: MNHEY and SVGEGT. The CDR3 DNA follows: TGTGCCAGCACCCACTCAACTGGTAGGAGGGAGACCCAGTACTTC. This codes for CASTHSTGRRETQYF.

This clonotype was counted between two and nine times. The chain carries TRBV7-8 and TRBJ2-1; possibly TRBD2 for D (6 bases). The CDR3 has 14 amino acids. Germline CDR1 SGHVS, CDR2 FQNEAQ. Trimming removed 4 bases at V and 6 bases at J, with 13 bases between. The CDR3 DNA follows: TGTGCCAGCAGCTGGGGTATCGGGGGCAATGAGCAGTTCTTC. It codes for CASSWGIGGNEQFF. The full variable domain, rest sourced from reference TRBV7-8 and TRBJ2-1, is GAGVSQSPRYKVAKRGQDVALRCDPISGHVSLFWYQQALGQGPEFLTYFQNEAQLDKSGLPSDRFFAERPEGSVSTLKIQRTQQEDSAVYLCASSWGIGGNEQFFGPGTRLTVL.

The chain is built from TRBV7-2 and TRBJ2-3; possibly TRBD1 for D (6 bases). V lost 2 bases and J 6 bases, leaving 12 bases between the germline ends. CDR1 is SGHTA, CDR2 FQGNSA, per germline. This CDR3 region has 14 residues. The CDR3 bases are TGTGCCAGCAGCTTAAATTCGAGGGGGGATACGCAGTATTTT. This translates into CASSLNSRGDTQYF.

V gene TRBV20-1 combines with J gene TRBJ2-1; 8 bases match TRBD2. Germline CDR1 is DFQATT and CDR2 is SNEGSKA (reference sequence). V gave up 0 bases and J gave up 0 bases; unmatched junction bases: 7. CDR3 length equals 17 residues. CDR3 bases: TGCAGTGCTAGAGATAGGCGGGAGGCCCGCTCCTACAATGAGCAGTTCTTC. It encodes CSARDRREARSYNEQFF.

The CDR3 reads CASSGTRNQPQHF. The CDR3 nucleotides read TGTGCCAGCAGTGGGACACGCAATCAGCCCCAGCATTTT. The chain employs TRBV6-1 and TRBJ1-5, with D possibly TRBD1 on 5 matching bases. V was shortened by 4 bases and J by 2 bases, with 6 bases between the two germline ends. The CDR3 totals 13 residues. CDR1 is MNHNS and CDR2 is SASEGT in the germline V gene.

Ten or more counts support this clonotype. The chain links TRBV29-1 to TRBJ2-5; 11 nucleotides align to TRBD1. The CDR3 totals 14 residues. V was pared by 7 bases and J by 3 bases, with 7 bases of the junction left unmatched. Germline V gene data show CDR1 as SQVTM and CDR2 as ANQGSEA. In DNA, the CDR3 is TGCAGCGCCCCCGGGACAGGGGGGGAAGAGACCCAGTACTTC. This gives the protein CSAPGTGGEETQYF.

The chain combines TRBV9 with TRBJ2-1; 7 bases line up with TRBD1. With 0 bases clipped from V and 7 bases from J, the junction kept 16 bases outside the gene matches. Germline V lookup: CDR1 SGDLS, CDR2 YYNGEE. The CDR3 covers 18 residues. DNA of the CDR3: TGTGCCAGCAGCGTAGCTGGATTTGTGGGCCAGGGGGTAAATGAGCAGTTCTTC. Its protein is CASSVAGFVGQGVNEQFF.

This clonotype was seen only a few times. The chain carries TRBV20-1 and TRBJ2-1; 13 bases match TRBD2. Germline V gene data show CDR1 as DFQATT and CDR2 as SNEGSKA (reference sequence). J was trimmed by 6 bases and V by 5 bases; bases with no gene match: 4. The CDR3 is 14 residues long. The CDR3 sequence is CSAGTSGARNEQFF. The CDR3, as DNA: TGCAGTGCTGGGACTAGCGGGGCCCGCAATGAGCAGTTCTTC.

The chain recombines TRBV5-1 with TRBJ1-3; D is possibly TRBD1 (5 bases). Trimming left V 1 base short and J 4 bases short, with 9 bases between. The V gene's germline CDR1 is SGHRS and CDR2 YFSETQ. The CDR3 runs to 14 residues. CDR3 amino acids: CASSLWGPGNTIYF. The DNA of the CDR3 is TGCGCCAGCAGCTTGTGGGGACCCGGAAACACCATATATTTT.

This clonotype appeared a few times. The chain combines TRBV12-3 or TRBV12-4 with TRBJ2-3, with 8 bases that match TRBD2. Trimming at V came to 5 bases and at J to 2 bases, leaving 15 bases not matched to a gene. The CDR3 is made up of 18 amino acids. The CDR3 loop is CASSPLLRGARPTDTQYF. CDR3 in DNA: TGTGCCAGCAGTCCCCTTCTGCGGGGGGCTAGACCCACAGATACGCAGTATTTT.

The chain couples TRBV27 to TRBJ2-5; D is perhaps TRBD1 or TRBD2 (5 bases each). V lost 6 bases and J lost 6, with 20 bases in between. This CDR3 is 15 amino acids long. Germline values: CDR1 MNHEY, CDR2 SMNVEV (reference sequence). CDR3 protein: CASSSIIMGVQTQYF. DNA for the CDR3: TGTGCCAGCAGCTCCATTATAATGGGGGTGCAGACCCAGTACTTC.

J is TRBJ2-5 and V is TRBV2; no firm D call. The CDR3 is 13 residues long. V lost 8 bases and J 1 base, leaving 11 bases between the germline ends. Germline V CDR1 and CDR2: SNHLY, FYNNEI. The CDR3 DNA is TGTGCCAGCTGTCAGGAGCTCCAAGAGACCCAGTACTTC. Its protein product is CASCQELQETQYF.

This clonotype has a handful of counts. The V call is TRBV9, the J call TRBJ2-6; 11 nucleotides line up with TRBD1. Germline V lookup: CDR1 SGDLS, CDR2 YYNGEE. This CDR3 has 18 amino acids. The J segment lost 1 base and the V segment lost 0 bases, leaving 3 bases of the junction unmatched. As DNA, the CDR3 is TGTGCCAGCAGCGTAGGAGGGACAGGGGGTTCTGGGGCCAACGTCCTGACTTTC. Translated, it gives CASSVGGTGGSGANVLTF.

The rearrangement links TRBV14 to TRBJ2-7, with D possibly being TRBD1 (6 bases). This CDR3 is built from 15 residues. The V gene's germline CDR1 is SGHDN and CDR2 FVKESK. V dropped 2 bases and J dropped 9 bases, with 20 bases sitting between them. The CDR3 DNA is TGTGCCAGCAGCCAACCCGGACAGCCACCAAACCTGCAGTACTTC. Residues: CASSQPGQPPNLQYF.

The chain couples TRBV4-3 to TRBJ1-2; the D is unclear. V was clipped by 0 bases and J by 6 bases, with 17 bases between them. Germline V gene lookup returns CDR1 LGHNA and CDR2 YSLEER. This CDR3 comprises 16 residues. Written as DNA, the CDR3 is TGCGCCAGCAGCCAAGACAGATTCCGTACCAGTAATGGCTACACCTTC. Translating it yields CASSQDRFRTSNGYTF.

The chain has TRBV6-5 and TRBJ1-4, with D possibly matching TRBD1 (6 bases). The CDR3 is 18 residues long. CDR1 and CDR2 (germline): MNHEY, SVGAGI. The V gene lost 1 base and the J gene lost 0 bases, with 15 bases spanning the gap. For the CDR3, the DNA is TGTGCCAGCAGTTACTTTGCAGGGGACTCTGCAACTAATGAAAAACTGTTTTTT. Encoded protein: CASSYFAGDSATNEKLFF.

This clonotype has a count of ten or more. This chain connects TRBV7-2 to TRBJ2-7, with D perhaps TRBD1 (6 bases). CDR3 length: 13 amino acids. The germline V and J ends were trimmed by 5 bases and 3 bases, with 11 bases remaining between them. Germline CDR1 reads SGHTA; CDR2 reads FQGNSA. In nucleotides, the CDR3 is TGTGCCAGCAGCCCTGACAGGTTCTACGAGCAGTACTTC. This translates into CASSPDRFYEQYF.

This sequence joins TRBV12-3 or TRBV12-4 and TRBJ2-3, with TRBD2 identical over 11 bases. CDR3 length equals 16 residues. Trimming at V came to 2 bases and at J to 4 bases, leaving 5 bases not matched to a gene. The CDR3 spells CASSLNVAGGADTQYF. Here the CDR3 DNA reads TGTGCCAGCAGTTTAAATGTAGCGGGGGGGGCAGATACGCAGTATTTT.

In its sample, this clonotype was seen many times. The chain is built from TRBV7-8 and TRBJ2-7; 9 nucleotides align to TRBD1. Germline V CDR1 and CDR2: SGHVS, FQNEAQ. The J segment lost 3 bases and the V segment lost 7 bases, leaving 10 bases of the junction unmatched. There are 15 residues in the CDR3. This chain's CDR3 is CASMVSGTGSYEQYF. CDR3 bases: TGTGCCAGCATGGTATCCGGGACAGGGAGCTACGAGCAGTACTTC.